This note documents a single TCR beta chain sequence. Its antigen is not identified. Repeated repertoire sampling spanned the course of chemoradiotherapy. The sample originates from a study of chemoradiotherapy in HPV16-positive cancers. Across the study: Candidate HPV-specific clones and shared TCR motifs came from a couple of HPV16-positive patients.

Assay: immunoSEQ multiplex PCR; the TCRdb copy retains only in-frame clones and omits some. The data show around 53,000 clones, about 92% seen once. From germline, CDR1 is MNHEY and CDR2 SVGAGI. V lost 5 bases to trimming and J lost 4 bases, with 12 bases between them. This CDR3 region has 14 residues. Whole-study results and caveats: HPV-specific T cells were functionally defined from only a couple of HPV16-positive patients. For HPV16-positive patients, expanding HPV-responsive T cells associated with longer recurrence-free survival.

The sample was blood, taken from a patient who underwent chemoradiotherapy. This sequence joins TRBV6-5 and TRBJ2-1; the D gene is possibly TRBD2 (6 bases). The origin of this receptor is a human donor with HPV-associated anogenital cancer. The DNA of the CDR3 is TGTGCCAGCAGTCCGGGACTCTTATACAATGAGCAGTTCTTC. Translating it yields CASSPGLLYNEQFF.